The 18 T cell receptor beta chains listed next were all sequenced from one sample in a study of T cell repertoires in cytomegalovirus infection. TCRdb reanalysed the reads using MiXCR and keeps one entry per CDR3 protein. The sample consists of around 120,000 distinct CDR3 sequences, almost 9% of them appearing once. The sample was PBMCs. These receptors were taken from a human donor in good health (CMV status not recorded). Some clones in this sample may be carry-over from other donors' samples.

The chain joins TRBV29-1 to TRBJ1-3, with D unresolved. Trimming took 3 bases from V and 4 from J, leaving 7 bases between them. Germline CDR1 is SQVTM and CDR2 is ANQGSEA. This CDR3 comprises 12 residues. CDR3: CSVEDGGNTIYF. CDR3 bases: TGCAGCGTTGAGGACGGAGGAAACACCATATATTTT.

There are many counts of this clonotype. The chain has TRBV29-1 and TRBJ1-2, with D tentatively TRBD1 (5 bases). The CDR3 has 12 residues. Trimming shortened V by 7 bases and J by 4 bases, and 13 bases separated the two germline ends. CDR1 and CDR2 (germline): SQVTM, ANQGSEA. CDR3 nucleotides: TGCAGCGGGACTTGGGACGGCTATGGCTACACCTTC. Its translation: CSGTWDGYGYTF.

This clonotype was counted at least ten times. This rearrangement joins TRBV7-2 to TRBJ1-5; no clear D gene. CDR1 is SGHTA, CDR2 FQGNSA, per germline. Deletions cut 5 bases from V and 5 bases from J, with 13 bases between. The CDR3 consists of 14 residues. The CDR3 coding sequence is TGTGCCAGCAGCGATACCTCCGGGGATCAGCCCCAGCATTTT. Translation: CASSDTSGDQPQHF. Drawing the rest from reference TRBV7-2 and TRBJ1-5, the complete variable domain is GAGVSQSPSNKVTEKGKDVELRCDPISGHTALYWYRQSLGQGLEFLIYFQGNSAPDKSGLPSDRFSAERTGGSVSTLTIQRTQQEDSAVYLCASSDTSGDQPQHFGDGTRLSIL.

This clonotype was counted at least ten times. CDR3 bases: TGTGCCAGCAGCCGAAAGTTAGGGGACCCCCACAATGAGCAGTTCTTC. It encodes CASSRKLGDPHNEQFF. The chain joins TRBV7-8 to TRBJ2-1, with D possibly called TRBD1 or TRBD2 (5 bases each). Germline V gives CDR1 SGHVS, CDR2 FQNEAQ. This CDR3 is built from 16 residues. Trimming pared 5 bases from V and 5 bases from J, leaving 19 bases between. The complete variable domain, with remaining parts taken from reference TRBV7-8 and TRBJ2-1, reads GAGVSQSPRYKVAKRGQDVALRCDPISGHVSLFWYQQALGQGPEFLTYFQNEAQLDKSGLPSDRFFAERPEGSVSTLKIQRTQQEDSAVYLCASSRKLGDPHNEQFFGPGTRLTVL.

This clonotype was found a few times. The CDR3 DNA is TGTGCCAGCAGTGCCGGGACAGGGGTGGTGAACACTGAAGCTTTCTTT. Its translation: CASSAGTGVVNTEAFF. V usage is TRBV2 and J usage is TRBJ1-1; the match to TRBD1 covers 10 bases. V gave up 4 bases and J gave up 0 bases; unmatched junction bases: 5. The CDR3 runs 16 residues. Germline V gene data show CDR1 as SNHLY and CDR2 as FYNNEI.

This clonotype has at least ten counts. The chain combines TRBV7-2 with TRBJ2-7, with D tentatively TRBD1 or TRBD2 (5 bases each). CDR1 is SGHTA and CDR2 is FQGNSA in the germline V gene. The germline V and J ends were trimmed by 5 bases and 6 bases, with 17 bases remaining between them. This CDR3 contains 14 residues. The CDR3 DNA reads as TGTGCCAGCAGCCCCTGGGAGCAGGGAGCCGAGCAGTACTTC. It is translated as CASSPWEQGAEQYF.

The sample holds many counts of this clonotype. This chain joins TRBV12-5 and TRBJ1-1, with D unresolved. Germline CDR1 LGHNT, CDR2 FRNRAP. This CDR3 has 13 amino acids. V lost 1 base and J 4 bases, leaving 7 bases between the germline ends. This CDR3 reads CASGLDPGTEAFF. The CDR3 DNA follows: TGTGCTAGTGGTTTGGACCCGGGCACTGAAGCTTTCTTT.

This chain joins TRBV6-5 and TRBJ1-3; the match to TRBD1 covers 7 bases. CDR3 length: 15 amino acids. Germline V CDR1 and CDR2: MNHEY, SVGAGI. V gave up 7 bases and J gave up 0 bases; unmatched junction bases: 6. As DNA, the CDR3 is TGTGCCAGCATCGGGACAGCCGCCTCTGGAAACACCATATATTTT. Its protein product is CASIGTAASGNTIYF.

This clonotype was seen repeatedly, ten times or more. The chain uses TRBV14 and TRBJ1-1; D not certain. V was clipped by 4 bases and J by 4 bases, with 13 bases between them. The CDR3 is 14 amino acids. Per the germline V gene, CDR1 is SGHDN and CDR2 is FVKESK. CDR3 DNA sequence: TGTGCCAGCAGCCTGGCATATGGAATCACTGAAGCTTTCTTT. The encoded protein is CASSLAYGITEAFF.

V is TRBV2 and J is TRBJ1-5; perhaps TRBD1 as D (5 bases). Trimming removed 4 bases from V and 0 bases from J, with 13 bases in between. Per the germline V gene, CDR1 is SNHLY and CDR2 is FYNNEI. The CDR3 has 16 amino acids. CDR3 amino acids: CASSATALYSNQPQHF. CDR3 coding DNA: TGTGCCAGCAGTGCGACAGCCCTTTATAGCAATCAGCCCCAGCATTTT.

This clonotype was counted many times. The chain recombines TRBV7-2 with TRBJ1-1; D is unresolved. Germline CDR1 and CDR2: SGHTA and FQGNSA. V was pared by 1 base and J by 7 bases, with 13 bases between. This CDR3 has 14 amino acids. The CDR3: CASSLGPQWNEAFF. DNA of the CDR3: TGTGCCAGCAGCTTAGGCCCCCAATGGAATGAAGCTTTCTTT.

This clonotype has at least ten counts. The CDR3 nucleotides are TGTGCCAGCAGTGGAGGCGGGGCCGGTGCGGATACGCAGTATTTT. Translating gives CASSGGGAGADTQYF. V and J are TRBV28 and TRBJ2-3; tentatively, D is TRBD2 (6 bases). From germline, CDR1 is MDHEN and CDR2 SYDVKM. The V and J ends lost 5 bases and 6 bases respectively, with 18 bases between them. CDR3 length: 15 amino acids.

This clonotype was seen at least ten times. The CDR3 bases are TGTGCCAGCAGCTTAGATGGGACAGGGTTGAACGAGCAGTACTTC. Translation: CASSLDGTGLNEQYF. The chain joins TRBV11-3 to TRBJ2-7; 9 bases are a match to TRBD1. This CDR3 spans 15 amino acids. V trimming: 0 bases; J trimming: 5 bases; junction bases outside the gene matches: 5. CDR1 is SGHNT and CDR2 is YENEEA in the germline V gene.

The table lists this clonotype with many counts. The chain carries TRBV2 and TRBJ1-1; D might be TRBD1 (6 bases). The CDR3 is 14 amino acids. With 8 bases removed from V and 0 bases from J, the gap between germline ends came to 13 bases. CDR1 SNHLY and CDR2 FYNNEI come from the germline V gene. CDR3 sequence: CASSLQGMNTEAFF. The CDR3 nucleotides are TGTGCCAGCTCCCTACAGGGCATGAACACTGAAGCTTTCTTT.

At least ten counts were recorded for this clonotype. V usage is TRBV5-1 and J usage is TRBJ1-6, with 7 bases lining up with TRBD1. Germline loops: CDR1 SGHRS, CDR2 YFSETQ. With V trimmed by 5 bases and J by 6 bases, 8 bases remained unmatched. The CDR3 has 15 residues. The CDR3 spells CASSRLDRVNSPLHF. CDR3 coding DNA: TGCGCCAGCAGTCGACTTGACAGGGTTAATTCACCCCTCCACTTT.

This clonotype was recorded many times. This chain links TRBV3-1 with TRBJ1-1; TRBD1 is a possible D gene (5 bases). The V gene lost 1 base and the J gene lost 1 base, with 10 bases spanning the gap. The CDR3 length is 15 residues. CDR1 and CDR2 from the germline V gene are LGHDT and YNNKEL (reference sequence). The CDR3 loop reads CASSQALGGNTEAFF. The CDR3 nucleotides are TGTGCCAGCAGCCAAGCCCTTGGGGGGAACACTGAAGCTTTCTTT.

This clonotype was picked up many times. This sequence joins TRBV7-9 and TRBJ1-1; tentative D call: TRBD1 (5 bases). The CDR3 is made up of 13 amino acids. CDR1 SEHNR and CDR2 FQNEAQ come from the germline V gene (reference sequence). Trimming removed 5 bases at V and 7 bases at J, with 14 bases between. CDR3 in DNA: TGTGCCAGCAGCGCTCCGGGACGATTTGAAGCTTTCTTT. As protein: CASSAPGRFEAFF.

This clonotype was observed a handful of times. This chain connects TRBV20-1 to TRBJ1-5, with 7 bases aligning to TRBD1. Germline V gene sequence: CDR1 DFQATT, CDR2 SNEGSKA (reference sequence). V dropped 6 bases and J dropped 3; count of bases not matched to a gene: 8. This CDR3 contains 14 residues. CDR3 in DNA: TGCAGTGCCCCAGGGGGGGGAATCAATCAGCCCCAGCATTTT. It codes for CSAPGGGINQPQHF.